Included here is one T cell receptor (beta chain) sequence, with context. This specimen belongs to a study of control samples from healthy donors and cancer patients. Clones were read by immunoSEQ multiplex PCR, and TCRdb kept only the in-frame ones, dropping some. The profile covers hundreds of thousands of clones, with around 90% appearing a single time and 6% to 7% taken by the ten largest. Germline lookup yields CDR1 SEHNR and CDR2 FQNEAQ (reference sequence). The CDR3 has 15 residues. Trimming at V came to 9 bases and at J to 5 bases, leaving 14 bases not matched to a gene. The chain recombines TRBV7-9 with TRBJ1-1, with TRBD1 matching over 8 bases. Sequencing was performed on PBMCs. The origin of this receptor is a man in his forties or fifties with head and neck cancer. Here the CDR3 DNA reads TGTGCCAGTTTACTACAGGGGGGAGTGGAAACTGAAGCTTTCTTT. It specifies CASLLQGGVETEAFF.